This T cell receptor (beta chain) came from a study of blood T cells in healthy people across ages (dated by TCRdb to the mid-2010s). About the study as a whole: Template switching captured roughly one uniquely barcoded TCR beta cDNA molecule per two T cells in model experiments. Using deep sequencing normalized with unique cDNA molecular identifiers, the study measured how TCR beta repertoire diversity changes with age. Four age groups were formed from the donors: young (average approximately 15 years), middle-aged (just under 40), aged (about 68) and long-lived (more than 75). Donors of different ages were randomly distributed across sequencing lanes to avoid experimental bias. Two additional independent replicas of 1 million unique cDNA reads from the same blood draw were analyzed for two donors (one aged 18 to 30 and one aged 80 or older). What the work shows at the level of the full study, not this receptor alone: Total diversity estimates from one million sequenced T cells were considered lower bounds and underestimates. A strong correlation was found between observed TCR beta diversity and the percentage of naive T cells measured by flow cytometry. Donor CMV infection status was unknown, potentially confounding age-related changes in expanded clonotypes. As age increased, observed TCR beta diversity per million T cells dropped in a roughly linear way, and a significant reduction was already evident by age roughly 36. Conclusive comparison of naive and antigen-experienced compartments was prevented by the profiling of bulk unsorted PBMCs. The long-lived group showed more naive CD4+ T cells, fewer expanded clones and increased TCR diversity than the aged group, suggesting age selection.

Library prep was done by 5' RACE. These reads were obtained on an Illumina HiSeq 2500. A second roughly 7 to 11 cycle PCR used a sample-barcoded 5' primer and a J-beta primer mix. Each TCR beta cDNA molecule received a unique molecular identifier from a template-switch 5' adaptor carrying 12 random nucleotides. At least 2.5 million CDR3-containing paired-end reads were obtained from each sample. First-strand cDNA synthesis was performed from all RNA using the Mint cDNA synthesis kit, with priming by a TRBC-specific oligonucleotide. Following uracil-DNA glycosylase treatment, a first 18-cycle PCR with universal primers M1SS and BC2_uni_R was performed on all cDNA. The study's processing was this. Normalization of each sample was performed by random selection of 1 million high-quality reads, each carrying a distinct molecular identifier. Reads sharing molecular identifiers were discarded rather than binned into consensus sequences. CDR3 identification, clonotype clustering and error correction used MiTCR with a Q25 quality threshold and the strictest error-elimination algorithm. A nonparametric unseen species model with Euler transformation was used to estimate lower-bound total TCR beta diversity. Through fastp at Q25 and MiXCR, TCRdb rebuilt clones from the public reads, retaining in-frame beta chains. Duplicate CDR3 protein sequences are folded into a single record with the most common DNA and genes. These V and J calls originate from TCRdb's pipeline instead of the authors' own analysis. For this sample the table gives about a million distinct CDR3 sequences, of which roughly half were detected only once. Of the sample, around 21% is held by the ten largest clones.

Donors were 39 systemically healthy Caucasian individuals from Russia aged roughly 6 to 90 years. About 9.6 milliliters of peripheral blood were collected from each donor into EDTA-treated Vacutainer tubes. PBMCs were isolated by Ficoll-Paque density-gradient centrifugation, with at least 7 million obtained per sample. Trizol reagent was used to extract total RNA from PBMCs, with at least 5.5 micrograms per sample. For every donor, an aliquot of PBMCs went through flow cytometry to measure the percentages of naive CD45RAhigh/CD27high T cells. V loses 4 bases at its end and J loses 4 bases; junction bases beyond the gene matches: 5. Taken from the germline V gene (reference sequence), the CDR1 and CDR2 loops are MNHNY and SVGAGI. The CDR3 starts with the cysteine, ends with the phenylalanine, and has 16 residues. Only the CDR3 DNA stays, 48 bases, in frame from base 1. The sample holds a few counts of this clonotype. Its antigen remains undetermined. Base quality data are lacking; no much larger clone is found one base away.

The sequence links TRBV6-6 to TRBJ2-1; TRBD2 agrees with 12 junctional bases. The sample comprised blood. The receptor comes from a woman in her fifties or sixties in good health. The CDR3: CASSWGLAGSYNEQFF. Here is the DNA: TGTGCCAGCAGTTGGGGACTAGCGGGTTCTTACAATGAGCAGTTCTTC.